Following are 14 T cell receptor beta chains from one sample sequenced in a study of metastatic and nonmetastatic thyroid tumors (dated by TCRdb to about 2020). No patient had received any treatment before thyroid surgery. Libraries were constructed by PCR. Sequencing was carried out with an Illumina HiSeq 4000. TCRdb applied fastp at Q25 and MiXCR to the public reads, then kept only in-frame beta chains. Within this sample are about 30,000 clones, with approximately 11% of them counted one time only. 16% of the sample is in the top ten clones. The sequenced sample consisted of blood. These receptors were collected from a female donor with papillary thyroid cancer or a benign thyroid nodule (not recorded which). Some clones in this sample may be carry-over from other donors' samples.

As to this clone: A much bigger clone sits one base away, suggesting this may be a read error. The chain couples TRBV29-1 to TRBJ2-3, with unresolved D. Germline V gene data show CDR1 as SQVTM and CDR2 as ANQGSEA. Trimming shortened V by 0 bases and J by 2 bases, and 15 bases separated the two germline ends. This CDR3 has 16 amino acids. DNA of the CDR3: TGCAGCGTTGAAGAACAACCGTGCACTTCCACAGATACGCAGTATTTT. As protein: CSVEEQPCTSTDTQYF.

Ten or more counts support this clone. V usage is TRBV5-1 and J usage is TRBJ2-5; 7 bases are a match to TRBD1. The trim removed 3 bases at V and 1 base at J, leaving 3 bases unmatched. Looked up from germline, CDR1 is SGHRS and CDR2 is YFSETQ. The CDR3 is 14 amino acids. DNA for the CDR3: TGCGCCAGCAGCTGGGGACAGAGCCAAGAGACCCAGTACTTC. Its translation: CASSWGQSQETQYF.

Many counts were recorded for this clone. The rearrangement uses TRBV5-1 and TRBJ1-1; 7 bases are a match to TRBD1. The V segment lost 1 base and the J segment 3 bases; nucleotides outside the gene matches: 6. There are 15 residues in the CDR3. Germline V gene sequence: CDR1 SGHRS, CDR2 YFSETQ. The CDR3 bases are TGCGCCAGCAGCTTGCCGAAGGGGGCGGACACTGAAGCTTTCTTT. Its translation is CASSLPKGADTEAFF.

This clone was counted ten times or more. The chain links TRBV9 to TRBJ2-7, with 7 bases lining up with TRBD1. V was pared by 0 bases and J by 4 bases, with 7 bases of the junction left unmatched. The CDR3 totals 15 residues. Germline V gene sequence: CDR1 SGDLS, CDR2 YYNGEE. CDR3 in DNA: TGTGCCAGCAGCGTAGGGGACAGCAAAGTATACGAGCAGTACTTC. Translated, it gives CASSVGDSKVYEQYF.

This clone has ten or more counts. The chain is built from TRBV6-2 or TRBV6-3 and TRBJ2-1, with D possibly TRBD1 on 6 matching bases. This CDR3 contains 15 residues. The V gene's germline CDR1 is MNHEY and CDR2 SVGEGT. V was cut by 4 bases and J by 9 bases, with 19 bases left in between. The CDR3 DNA follows: TGTGCCAGCAGTTCACGACAGGAGTACGCAGGTGAGCAGTTCTTC. Its translation is CASSSRQEYAGEQFF.

The sample holds many counts of this clone. This chain joins TRBV3-1 and TRBJ1-2; D remains ambiguous. CDR3 length equals 15 residues. Looked up from germline, CDR1 is LGHDT and CDR2 is YNNKEL (reference sequence). V lost 1 base to trimming and J lost 8 bases, with 17 bases between them. The chain's CDR3 is CASSQVLRNNSGYTF. The CDR3 DNA follows: TGTGCCAGCAGCCAAGTCTTACGGAACAATTCGGGCTACACCTTC. The entire variable domain, with the rest obtained from reference TRBV3-1 and TRBJ1-2, is as follows: DTAVSQTPKYLVTQMGNDKSIKCEQNLGHDTMYWYKQDSKKFLKIMFSYNNKELIINETVPNRFSPKSPDKAHLNLHINSLELGDSAVYFCASSQVLRNNSGYTFGSGTRLTVV.

This clone was picked up many times. J is TRBJ2-7 and V is TRBV5-1, with D perhaps matching TRBD2 (6 bases). Looked up from germline, CDR1 is SGHRS and CDR2 is YFSETQ. This CDR3 has 13 residues. With 5 bases removed from V and 5 bases from J, the gap between germline ends came to 14 bases. For the CDR3, the DNA is TGCGCCAGCAGAGGAGGAGGAGGGGACGAGCAGTACTTC. It translates to CASRGGGGDEQYF.

This clone has a handful of counts. This sequence joins TRBV5-1 and TRBJ1-1; no clear D gene. The CDR3 loop spans 16 amino acids. Germline-derived CDR1 and CDR2 are SGHRS and YFSETQ. Trimming shortened V by 0 bases and J by 5 bases, and 17 bases separated the two germline ends. The CDR3: CASSLDSRVLGTEAFF. The CDR3 nucleotides are TGCGCCAGCAGCTTGGATAGTAGGGTTCTGGGGACTGAAGCTTTCTTT.

This clone was seen many times. The CDR3 sequence: CASSPHIQVPKNIQYF. CDR3 bases: TGTGCCAGCAGTCCCCACATCCAGGTGCCCAAAAACATTCAGTACTTC. The chain combines TRBV6-2 or TRBV6-3 with TRBJ2-4; D ambiguous. The germline gives CDR1 MNHEY, CDR2 SVGEGT. The CDR3 contains 16 residues. The V end lost 5 bases, the J end lost 2 bases, and 16 bases lay between the germline ends.

Regarding this clone: One end of the junction varies from germline; a read error may be responsible. The sample has other DNA sequences that encode this CDR3 too. The J gene is TRBJ1-2, the V gene TRBV11-2; 7 positions agree with TRBD1. This CDR3 is built from 16 residues. Germline V gene sequence: CDR1 SGHAT, CDR2 FQNNGV. The CDR3 nucleotides are TGTGCCAGCAGCTTAACCCTCGTCGAACAGGGAGGGGGCTACACCTTT. Translated, it gives CASSLTLVEQGGGYTF.

This clone has ten or more counts. The genes are TRBV10-1 and TRBJ2-1; D is perhaps TRBD1 (6 bases). The germline CDR1 and CDR2 sequences are WNHNN and SYGVQD (reference sequence). CDR3 length equals 18 residues. Trimming cost V 3 bases and J 2 bases, with 20 bases left between them. CDR3 nucleotide sequence: TGCGCCAGCAGTGACAATCGGGTAACAGGGTGGGCCTACAATGAGCAGTTCTTC. This translates into CASSDNRVTGWAYNEQFF.

Comment on this clone: Germline and junction disagree at one end, which may indicate a read error. This chain's CDR3 is CASRYFGQGHGYTF. Here the CDR3 DNA reads TGTGCCAGCAGGTACTTCGGGCAGGGCCATGGCTACACCTTC. The gene calls are TRBV6-5 and TRBJ1-2, with a tentative D call TRBD1 (5 bases). CDR3 length equals 14 residues. CDR1 and CDR2 from the germline V gene are MNHEY and SVGAGI.

The chain uses TRBV12-3 or TRBV12-4 and TRBJ2-3; D tentatively fits TRBD1 or TRBD2 (5 bases each). With 3 bases removed from V and 1 base from J, the gap between germline ends came to 11 bases. The CDR3 consists of 15 residues. The CDR3: CASSFTLGGTDTQYF. CDR3 sequence (DNA): TGTGCCAGCAGTTTTACCCTGGGGGGCACAGATACGCAGTATTTT.

This clone was observed many times. J is TRBJ2-7 and V is TRBV6-2 or TRBV6-3, with D unclear. The CDR3 is made up of 11 amino acids. The germline gives CDR1 MNHEY, CDR2 SVGEGT. V lost 5 bases and J 4 bases, leaving 6 bases between the germline ends. This CDR3 reads CASSNTYEQYF. In nucleotides, the CDR3 is TGTGCCAGCAGTAACACTTACGAGCAGTACTTC.